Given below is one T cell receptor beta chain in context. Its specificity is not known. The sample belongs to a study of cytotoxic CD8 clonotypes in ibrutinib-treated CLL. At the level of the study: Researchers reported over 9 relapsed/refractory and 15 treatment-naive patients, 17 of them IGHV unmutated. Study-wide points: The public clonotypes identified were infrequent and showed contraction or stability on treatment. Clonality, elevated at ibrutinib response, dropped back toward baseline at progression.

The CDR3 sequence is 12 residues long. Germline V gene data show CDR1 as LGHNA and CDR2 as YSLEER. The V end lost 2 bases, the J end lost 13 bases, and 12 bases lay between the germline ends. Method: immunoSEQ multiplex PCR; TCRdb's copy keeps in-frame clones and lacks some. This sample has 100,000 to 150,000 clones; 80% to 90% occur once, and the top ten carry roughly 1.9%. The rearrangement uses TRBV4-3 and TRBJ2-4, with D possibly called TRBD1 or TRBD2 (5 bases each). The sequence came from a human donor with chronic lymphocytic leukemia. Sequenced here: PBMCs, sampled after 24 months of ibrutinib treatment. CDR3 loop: CASSQIPGPQYF. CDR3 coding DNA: TGCGCCAGCAGCCAAATACCGGGACCGCAGTACTTC.